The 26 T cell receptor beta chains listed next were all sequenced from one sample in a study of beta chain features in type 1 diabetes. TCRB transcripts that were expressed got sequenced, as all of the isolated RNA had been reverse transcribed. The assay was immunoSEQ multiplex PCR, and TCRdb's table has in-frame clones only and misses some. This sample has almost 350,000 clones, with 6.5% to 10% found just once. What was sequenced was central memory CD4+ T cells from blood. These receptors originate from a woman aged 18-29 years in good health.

The CDR3 DNA reads as TGTGCCAGCAGCTTTCGTGGCGGGCACTACGAGCAGTACTTC. Translation gives CASSFRGGHYEQYF. The chain couples TRBV7-9 to TRBJ2-7; D is possibly TRBD2 (5 bases). The length of the CDR3 is 14 residues. Germline CDR1 and CDR2: SEHNR and FQNEAQ (reference sequence). Trimming removed 3 bases from V and 3 bases from J, with 12 bases in between.

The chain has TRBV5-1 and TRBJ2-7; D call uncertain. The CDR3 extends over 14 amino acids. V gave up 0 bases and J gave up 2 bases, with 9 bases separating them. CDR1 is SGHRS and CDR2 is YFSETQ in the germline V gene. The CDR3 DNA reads TGCGCCAGCAGCTTGGCCCCCCTAACCTACGAGCAGTACTTC. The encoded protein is CASSLAPLTYEQYF.

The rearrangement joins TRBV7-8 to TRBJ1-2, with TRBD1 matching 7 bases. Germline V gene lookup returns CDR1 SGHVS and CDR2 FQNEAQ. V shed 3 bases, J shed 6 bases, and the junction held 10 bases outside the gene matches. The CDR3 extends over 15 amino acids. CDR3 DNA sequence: TGTGCCAGCAGCTTGGGACAGCTCAAAGCAAATGGCTACACCTTC. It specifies CASSLGQLKANGYTF.

CDR3 residues: CATSRAIGGTGEDTQYF. The CDR3 DNA follows: TGTGCCACCAGCAGAGCAATCGGCGGGACAGGGGAGGATACGCAGTATTTT. V usage is TRBV15 and J usage is TRBJ2-3; 10 bases match TRBD1. Looked up from germline, CDR1 is LNHNV and CDR2 is YYDKDF (reference sequence). The V segment lost 1 base and the J segment 6 bases; nucleotides outside the gene matches: 10. The CDR3 has 17 residues.

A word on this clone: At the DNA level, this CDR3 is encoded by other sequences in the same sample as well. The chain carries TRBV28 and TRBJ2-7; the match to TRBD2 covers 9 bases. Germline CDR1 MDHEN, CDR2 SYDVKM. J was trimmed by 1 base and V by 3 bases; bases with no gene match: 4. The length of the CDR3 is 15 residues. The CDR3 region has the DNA TGTGCCAGCAGTTTTCCGGCGGGAGGGTCCTACGAGCAGTACTTC. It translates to CASSFPAGGSYEQYF.

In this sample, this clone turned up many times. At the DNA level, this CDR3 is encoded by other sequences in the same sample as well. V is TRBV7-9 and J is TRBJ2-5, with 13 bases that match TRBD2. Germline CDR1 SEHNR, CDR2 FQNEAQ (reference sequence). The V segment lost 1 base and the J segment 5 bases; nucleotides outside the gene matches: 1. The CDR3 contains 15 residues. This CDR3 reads CASSLVLAGGETQYF. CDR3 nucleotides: TGTGCCAGCAGCTTAGTACTAGCGGGAGGGGAGACCCAGTACTTC.

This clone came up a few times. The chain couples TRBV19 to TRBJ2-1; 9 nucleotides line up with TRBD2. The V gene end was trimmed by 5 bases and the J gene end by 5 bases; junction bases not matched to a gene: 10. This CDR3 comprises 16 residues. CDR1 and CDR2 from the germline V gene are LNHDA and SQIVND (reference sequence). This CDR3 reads CASSLAGNQPDNEQFF. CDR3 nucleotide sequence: TGTGCCAGTAGTCTAGCGGGAAACCAGCCGGACAATGAGCAGTTCTTC.

The CDR3 DNA reads TGTGCCAGCAGTGAAGCGGCGGCCAACGTCCTGACTTTC. Translating gives CASSEAAANVLTF. The chain joins TRBV2 to TRBJ2-6; D call uncertain. This CDR3 is 13 amino acids long. Per the germline V gene, CDR1 is SNHLY and CDR2 is FYNNEI. The germline V and J ends were trimmed by 0 bases and 6 bases, with 3 bases remaining between them.

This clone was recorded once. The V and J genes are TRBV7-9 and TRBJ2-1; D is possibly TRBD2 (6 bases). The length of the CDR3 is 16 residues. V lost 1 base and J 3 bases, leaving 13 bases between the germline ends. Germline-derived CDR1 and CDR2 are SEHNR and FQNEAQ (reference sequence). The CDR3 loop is CASSLVRVADYNEQFF. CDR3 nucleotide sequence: TGTGCCAGCAGCTTAGTCAGAGTAGCGGACTACAATGAGCAGTTCTTC.

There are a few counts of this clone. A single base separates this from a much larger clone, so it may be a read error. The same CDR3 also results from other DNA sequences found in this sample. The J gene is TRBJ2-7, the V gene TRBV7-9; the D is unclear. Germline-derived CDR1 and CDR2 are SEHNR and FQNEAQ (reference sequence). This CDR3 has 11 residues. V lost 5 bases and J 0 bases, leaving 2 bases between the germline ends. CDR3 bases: TGTGCCAGCAGCCGCTCCTACGAGCAGTACTTC. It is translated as CASSRSYEQYF.

CDR3 region: CASSPRNLGSAQYF. For the CDR3, the DNA is TGTGCCAGCAGTCCCCGGAACCTCGGCTCGGCCCAGTACTTC. The chain is built from TRBV28 and TRBJ2-5; no definite D call. CDR3 length: 14 amino acids. V gave up 5 bases and J gave up 9 bases, with 19 bases separating them. Per germline, CDR1 MDHEN and CDR2 SYDVKM.

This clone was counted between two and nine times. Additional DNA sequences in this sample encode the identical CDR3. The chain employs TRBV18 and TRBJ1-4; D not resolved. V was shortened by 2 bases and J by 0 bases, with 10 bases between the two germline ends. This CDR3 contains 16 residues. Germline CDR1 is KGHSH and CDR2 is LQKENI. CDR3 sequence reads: CASSPTMATTNEKLFF. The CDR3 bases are TGTGCCAGCTCACCAACGATGGCAACAACTAATGAAAAACTGTTTTTT.

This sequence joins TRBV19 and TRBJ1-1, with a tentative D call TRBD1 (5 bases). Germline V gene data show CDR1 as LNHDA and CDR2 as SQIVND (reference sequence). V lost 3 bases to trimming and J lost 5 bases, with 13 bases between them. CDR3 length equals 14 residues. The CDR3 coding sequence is TGTGCCAGTAGTATCGGGACCTCGCCAACTGAAGCTTTCTTT. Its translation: CASSIGTSPTEAFF.

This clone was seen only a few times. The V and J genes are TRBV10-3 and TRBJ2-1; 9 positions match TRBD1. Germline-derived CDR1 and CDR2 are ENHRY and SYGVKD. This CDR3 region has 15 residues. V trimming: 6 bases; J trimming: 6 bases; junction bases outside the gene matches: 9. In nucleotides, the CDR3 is TGTGCCATCAGCAATTCCGGGACAGGGATCAATGAGCAGTTCTTC. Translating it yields CAISNSGTGINEQFF.

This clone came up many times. This chain's CDR3 is CSVLTGLDQPQHF. CDR3 sequence (DNA): TGCAGCGTCCTCACAGGGCTAGATCAGCCCCAGCATTTT. The chain carries TRBV29-1 and TRBJ1-5; D possibly corresponds to TRBD1 (6 bases). The CDR3 length is 13 residues. Trimming took 6 bases from V and 5 from J, leaving 14 bases between them. Per germline, CDR1 SQVTM and CDR2 ANQGSEA.

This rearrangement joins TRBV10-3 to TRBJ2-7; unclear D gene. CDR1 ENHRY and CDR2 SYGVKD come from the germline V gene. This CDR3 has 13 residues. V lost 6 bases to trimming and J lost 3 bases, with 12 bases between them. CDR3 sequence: CAISEHKSYEQYF. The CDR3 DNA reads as TGTGCCATCAGCGAGCATAAGAGCTACGAGCAGTACTTC.

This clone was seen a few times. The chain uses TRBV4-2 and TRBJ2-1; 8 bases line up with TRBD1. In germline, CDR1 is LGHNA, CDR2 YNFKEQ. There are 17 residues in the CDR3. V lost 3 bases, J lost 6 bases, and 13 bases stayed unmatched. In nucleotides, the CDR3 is TGTGCCAGCAGCCAGAGGACAGGGTGGTTCCAAGGCAATGAGCAGTTCTTC. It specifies CASSQRTGWFQGNEQFF.

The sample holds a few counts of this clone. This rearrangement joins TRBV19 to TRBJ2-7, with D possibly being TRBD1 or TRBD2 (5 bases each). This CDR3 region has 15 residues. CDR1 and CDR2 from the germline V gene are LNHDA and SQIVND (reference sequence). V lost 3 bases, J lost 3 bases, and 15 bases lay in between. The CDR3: CASSIQNGGFYEQYF. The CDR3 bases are TGTGCCAGTAGTATCCAGAATGGGGGATTCTACGAGCAGTACTTC.

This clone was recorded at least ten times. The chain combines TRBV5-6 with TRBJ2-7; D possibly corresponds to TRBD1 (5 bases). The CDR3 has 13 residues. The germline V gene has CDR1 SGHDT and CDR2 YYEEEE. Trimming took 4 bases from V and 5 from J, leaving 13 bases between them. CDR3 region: CASSVQIGDEQYF. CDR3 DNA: TGTGCCAGCAGCGTACAGATAGGGGACGAGCAGTACTTC.

The CDR3 reads CASSRETTGTGGNEQYF. The CDR3 coding sequence is TGCGCCAGCAGCCGGGAAACGACCGGGACAGGTGGGAACGAGCAGTACTTC. The chain uses TRBV4-3 and TRBJ2-7, with 8 nucleotides matching TRBD1. The CDR3 runs to 17 residues. The germline V gene has CDR1 LGHNA and CDR2 YSLEER. V dropped 4 bases and J dropped 5; count of bases not matched to a gene: 16.

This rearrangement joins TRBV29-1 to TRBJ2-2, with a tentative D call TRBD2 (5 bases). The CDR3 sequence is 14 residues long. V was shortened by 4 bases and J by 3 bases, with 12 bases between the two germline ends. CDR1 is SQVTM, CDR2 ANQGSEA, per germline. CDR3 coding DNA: TGCAGCGTTGTGGGAGACCCTTACACCGGGGAGCTGTTTTTT. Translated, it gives CSVVGDPYTGELFF.

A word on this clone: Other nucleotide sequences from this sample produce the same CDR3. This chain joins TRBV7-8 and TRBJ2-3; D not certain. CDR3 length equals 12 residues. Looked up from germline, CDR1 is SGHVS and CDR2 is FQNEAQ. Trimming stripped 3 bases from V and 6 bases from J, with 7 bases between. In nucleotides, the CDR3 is TGTGCCAGCAGCTTCATGAGGGATACGCAGTATTTT. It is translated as CASSFMRDTQYF.

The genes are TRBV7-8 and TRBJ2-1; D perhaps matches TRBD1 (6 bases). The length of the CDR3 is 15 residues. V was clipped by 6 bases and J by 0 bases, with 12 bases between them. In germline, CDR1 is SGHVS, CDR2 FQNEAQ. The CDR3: CASRTGQSSYNEQFF. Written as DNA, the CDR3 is TGTGCCAGCAGAACTGGACAGAGCTCCTACAATGAGCAGTTCTTC.

The CDR3 here is CASSLIGHGGRLAYEQYF. Written as DNA, the CDR3 is TGTGCCAGCAGCTTAATTGGGCATGGCGGGAGGTTAGCCTACGAGCAGTACTTC. The V gene is TRBV7-8, the J gene TRBJ2-7; 8 bases are shared with TRBD2. This CDR3 contains 18 residues. Germline V gene sequence: CDR1 SGHVS, CDR2 FQNEAQ. With V trimmed by 2 bases and J by 2 bases, 14 bases remained unmatched.

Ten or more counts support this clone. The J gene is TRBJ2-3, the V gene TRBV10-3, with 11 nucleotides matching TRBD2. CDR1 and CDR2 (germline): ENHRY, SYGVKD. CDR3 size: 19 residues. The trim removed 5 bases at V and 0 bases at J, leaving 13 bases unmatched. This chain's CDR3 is CAISQTGTSGGYSTDTQYF. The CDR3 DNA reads TGTGCCATCAGTCAAACCGGGACTAGCGGAGGGTATAGCACAGATACGCAGTATTTT.

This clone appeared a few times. CDR3 coding DNA: TGTGCCAGTAGTATTTCCGGGACCAAAAACATTCAGTACTTC. Translation: CASSISGTKNIQYF. The gene calls are TRBV19 and TRBJ2-4, with D perhaps TRBD2 (5 bases). The CDR3 has 14 amino acids. Germline CDR1 is LNHDA and CDR2 is SQIVND (reference sequence). Trimming shortened V by 3 bases and J by 2 bases, and 8 bases separated the two germline ends.